This paragraph reports one T cell receptor (beta chain). This specimen belongs to a study of blood T cell repertoires in COVID-19. Here immunoSEQ multiplex PCR was the method, and the copy in TCRdb shows in-frame clones only, minus some. The sample has 150,000 to 200,000 clones; about 92% are singletons. The germline V gene has CDR1 SGHTA and CDR2 FQGNSA. V trimming: 3 bases; J trimming: 6 bases; junction bases outside the gene matches: 8. The CDR3 consists of 16 residues. The chain uses TRBV7-2 and TRBJ1-6, with 7 bases that match TRBD1. The sample consisted of peripheral blood. This sequence originates from an older woman with COVID-19, enrolled during active disease. CDR3 in DNA: TGTGCCAGCAGCTTTGAGGGGGCAGCCACTAATTCACCCCTCCACTTT. Amino acid sequence: CASSFEGAATNSPLHF.